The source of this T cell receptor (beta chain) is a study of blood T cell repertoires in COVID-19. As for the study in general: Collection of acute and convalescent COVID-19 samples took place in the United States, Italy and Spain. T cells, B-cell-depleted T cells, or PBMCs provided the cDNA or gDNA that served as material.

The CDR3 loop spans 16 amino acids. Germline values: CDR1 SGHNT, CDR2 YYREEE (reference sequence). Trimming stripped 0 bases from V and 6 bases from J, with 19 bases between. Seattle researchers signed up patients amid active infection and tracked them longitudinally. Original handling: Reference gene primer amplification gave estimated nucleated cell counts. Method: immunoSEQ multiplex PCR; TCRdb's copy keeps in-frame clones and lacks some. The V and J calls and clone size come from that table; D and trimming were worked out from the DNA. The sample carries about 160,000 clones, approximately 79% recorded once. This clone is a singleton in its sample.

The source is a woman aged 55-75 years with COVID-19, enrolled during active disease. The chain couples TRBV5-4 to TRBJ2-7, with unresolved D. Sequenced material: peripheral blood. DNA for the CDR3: TGTGCCAGCAGCTTGGAAGCGAGCCCCCGCTTGGGCGAGCAGTACTTC. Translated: CASSLEASPRLGEQYF.